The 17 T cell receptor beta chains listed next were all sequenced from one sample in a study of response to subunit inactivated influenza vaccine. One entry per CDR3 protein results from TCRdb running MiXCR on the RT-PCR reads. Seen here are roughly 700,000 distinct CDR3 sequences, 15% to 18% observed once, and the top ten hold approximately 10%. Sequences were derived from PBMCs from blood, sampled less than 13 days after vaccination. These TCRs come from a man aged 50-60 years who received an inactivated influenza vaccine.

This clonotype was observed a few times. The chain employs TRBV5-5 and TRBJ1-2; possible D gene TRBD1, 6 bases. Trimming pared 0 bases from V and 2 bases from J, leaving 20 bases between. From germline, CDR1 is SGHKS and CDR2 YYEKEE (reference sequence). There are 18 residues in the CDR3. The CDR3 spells CASSLGPVIRTENYGYTF. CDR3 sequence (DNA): TGTGCCAGCAGCTTGGGACCCGTAATTAGGACAGAAAACTATGGCTACACCTTC.

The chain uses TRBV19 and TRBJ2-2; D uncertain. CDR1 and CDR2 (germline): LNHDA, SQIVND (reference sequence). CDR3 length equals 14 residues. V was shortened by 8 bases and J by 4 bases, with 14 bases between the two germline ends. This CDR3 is CASSKLWGTGELFF. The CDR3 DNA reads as TGTGCCAGTTCGAAGCTCTGGGGCACCGGGGAGCTGTTTTTT. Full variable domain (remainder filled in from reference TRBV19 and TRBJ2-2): DGGITQSPKYLFRKEGQNVTLSCEQNLNHDAMYWYRQDPGQGLRLIYYSQIVNDFQKGDIAEGYSVSREKKESFPLTVTSAQKNPTAFYLCASSKLWGTGELFFGEGSRLTVL.

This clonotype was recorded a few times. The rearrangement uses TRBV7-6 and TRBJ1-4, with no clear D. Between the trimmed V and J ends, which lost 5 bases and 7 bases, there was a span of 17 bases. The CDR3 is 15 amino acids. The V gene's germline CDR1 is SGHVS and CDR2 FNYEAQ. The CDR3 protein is CASSPEYSLSEKLFF. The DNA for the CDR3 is TGTGCCAGCAGCCCCGAGTACTCTCTTAGTGAAAAACTGTTTTTT.

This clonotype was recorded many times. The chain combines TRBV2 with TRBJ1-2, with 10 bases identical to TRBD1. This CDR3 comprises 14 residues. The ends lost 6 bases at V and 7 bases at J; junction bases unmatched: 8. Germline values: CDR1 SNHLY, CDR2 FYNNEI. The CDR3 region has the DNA TGTGCCAGCAGGTCCGGGACAGGGGATTTTGGCTACACCTTC. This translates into CASRSGTGDFGYTF.

The CDR3 DNA follows: TGTGCCAGCTCACAGGCCGGGACAGGGCTTGGCTACACCTTC. Its translation: CASSQAGTGLGYTF. The chain couples TRBV18 to TRBJ1-2, with 9 positions matching TRBD1. This CDR3 has 14 amino acids. J lost 7 bases, V lost 4 bases, and 7 bases had no gene match. Germline loops: CDR1 KGHSH, CDR2 LQKENI. The whole variable domain, filled in from reference TRBV18 and TRBJ1-2, reads NAGVMQNPRHLVRRRGQEARLRCSPMKGHSHVYWYRQLPEEGLKFMVYLQKENIIDESGMPKERFSAEFPKEGPSILRIQQVVRGDSAAYFCASSQAGTGLGYTFGSGTRLTVV.

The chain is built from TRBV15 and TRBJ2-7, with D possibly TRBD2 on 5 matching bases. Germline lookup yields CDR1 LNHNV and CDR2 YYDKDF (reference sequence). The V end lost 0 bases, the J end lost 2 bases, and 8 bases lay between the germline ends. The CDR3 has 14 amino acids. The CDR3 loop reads CATSRDVGTYEQYF. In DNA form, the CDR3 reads TGTGCCACCAGCAGAGATGTCGGGACCTACGAGCAGTACTTC. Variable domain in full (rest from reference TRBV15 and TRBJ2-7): DAMVIQNPRYQVTQFGKPVTLSCSQTLNHNVMYWYQQKSSQAPKLLFHYYDKDFNNEADTPDNFQSRRPNTSFCFLDIRSPGLGDTAMYLCATSRDVGTYEQYFGPGTRLTVT.

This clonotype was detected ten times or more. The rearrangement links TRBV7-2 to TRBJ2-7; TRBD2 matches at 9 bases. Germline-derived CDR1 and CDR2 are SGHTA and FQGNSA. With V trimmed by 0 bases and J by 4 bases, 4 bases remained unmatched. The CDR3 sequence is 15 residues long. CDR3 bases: TGTGCCAGCAGCTTAGCCGCTAGCGGGGAATACGAGCAGTACTTC. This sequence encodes CASSLAASGEYEQYF.

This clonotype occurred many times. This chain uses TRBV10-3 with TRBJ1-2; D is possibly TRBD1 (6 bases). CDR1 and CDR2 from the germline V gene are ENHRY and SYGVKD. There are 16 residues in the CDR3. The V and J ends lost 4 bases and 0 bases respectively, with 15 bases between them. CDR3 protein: CAISGTRDTTNYGYTF. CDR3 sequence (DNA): TGTGCCATCAGTGGGACCCGGGACACAACTAACTATGGCTACACCTTC.

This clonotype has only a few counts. The CDR3 loop is CSARDRDRSTDTQYF. Here the CDR3 DNA reads TGCAGTGCTAGAGATCGTGACAGGAGCACAGATACGCAGTATTTT. V and J are TRBV20-1 and TRBJ2-3; D might be TRBD1 (6 bases). This CDR3 region has 15 residues. V was pared by 0 bases and J by 0 bases, with 10 bases between. CDR1 and CDR2 (germline): DFQATT, SNEGSKA (reference sequence).

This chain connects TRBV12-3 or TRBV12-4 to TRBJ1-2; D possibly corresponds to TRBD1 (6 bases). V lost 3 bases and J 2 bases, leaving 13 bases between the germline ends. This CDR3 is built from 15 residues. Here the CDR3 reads CASSFGGGGNYGYTF. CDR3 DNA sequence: TGTGCCAGCAGTTTTGGGGGAGGGGGGAACTATGGCTACACCTTC.

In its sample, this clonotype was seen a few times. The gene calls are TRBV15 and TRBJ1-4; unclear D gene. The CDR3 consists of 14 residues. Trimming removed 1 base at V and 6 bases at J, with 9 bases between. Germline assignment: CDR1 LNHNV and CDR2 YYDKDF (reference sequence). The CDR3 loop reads CATSRGGSHEKLFF. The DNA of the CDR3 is TGTGCCACCAGCAGAGGGGGTTCGCATGAAAAACTGTTTTTT.

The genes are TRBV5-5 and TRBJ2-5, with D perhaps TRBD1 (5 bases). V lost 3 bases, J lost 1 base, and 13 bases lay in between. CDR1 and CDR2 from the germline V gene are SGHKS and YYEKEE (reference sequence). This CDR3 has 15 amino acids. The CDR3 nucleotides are TGTGCCAGCAGCTATTCAAGACAGCTCCAAGAGACCCAGTACTTC. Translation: CASSYSRQLQETQYF. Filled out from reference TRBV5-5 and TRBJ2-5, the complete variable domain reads DAGVTQSPTHLIKTRGQQVTLRCSPISGHKSVSWYQQVLGQGPQFIFQYYEKEERGRGNFPDRFSARQFPNYSSELNVNALLLGDSALYLCASSYSRQLQETQYFGPGTRLLVL.

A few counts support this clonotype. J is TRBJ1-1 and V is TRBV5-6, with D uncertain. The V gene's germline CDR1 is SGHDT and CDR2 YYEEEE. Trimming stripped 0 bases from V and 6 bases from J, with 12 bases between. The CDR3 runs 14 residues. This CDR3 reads CASSLESWPAEAFF. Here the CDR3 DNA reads TGTGCCAGCAGCTTGGAGTCGTGGCCAGCTGAAGCTTTCTTT.

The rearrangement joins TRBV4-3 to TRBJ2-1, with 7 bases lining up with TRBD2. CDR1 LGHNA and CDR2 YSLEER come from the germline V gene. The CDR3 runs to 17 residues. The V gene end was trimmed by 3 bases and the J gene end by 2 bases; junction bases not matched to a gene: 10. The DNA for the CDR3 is TGCGCCAGCAGCCAGGTACTCCGGGACTACCCCTACAATGAGCAGTTCTTC. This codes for CASSQVLRDYPYNEQFF.

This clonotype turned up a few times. The CDR3 region has the DNA TGTGCCAGCAGTGGGGACCTAGACACCGGGGAGCTGTTTTTT. Protein sequence: CASSGDLDTGELFF. The chain links TRBV25-1 to TRBJ2-2; D could derive from TRBD1 or TRBD2 (5 bases each). There are 14 residues in the CDR3. CDR1 and CDR2 from the germline V gene are MGHDK and SYGVNS. V was shortened by 4 bases and J by 3 bases, with 9 bases between the two germline ends.

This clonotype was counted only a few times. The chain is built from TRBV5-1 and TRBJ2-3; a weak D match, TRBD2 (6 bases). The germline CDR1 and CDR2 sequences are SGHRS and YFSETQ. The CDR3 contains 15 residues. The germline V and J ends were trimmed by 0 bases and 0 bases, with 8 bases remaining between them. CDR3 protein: CASSLASASTDTQYF. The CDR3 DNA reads TGCGCCAGCAGCTTGGCTAGCGCAAGCACAGATACGCAGTATTTT. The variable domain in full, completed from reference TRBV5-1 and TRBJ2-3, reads KAGVTQTPRYLIKTRGQQVTLSCSPISGHRSVSWYQQTPGQGLQFLFEYFSETQRNKGNFPGRFSGRQFSNSRSEMNVSTLELGDSALYLCASSLASASTDTQYFGPGTRLTVL.

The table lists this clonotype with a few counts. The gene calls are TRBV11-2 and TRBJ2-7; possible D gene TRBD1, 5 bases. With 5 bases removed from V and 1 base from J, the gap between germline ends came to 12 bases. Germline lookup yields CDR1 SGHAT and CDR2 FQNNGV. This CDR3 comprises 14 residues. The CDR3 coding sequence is TGTGCCAGCAGCGGTAGGACAAATTCCTACGAGCAGTACTTC. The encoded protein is CASSGRTNSYEQYF.